This record covers a single T cell receptor beta chain. In the original workflow: By means of reference gene primer amplification, nucleated cell counts were estimated. Produced via immunoSEQ multiplex PCR; TCRdb's table is partial and in-frame only. D and trimming were read from the DNA, whereas the V and J calls and clone size are those reported in that table. The sample lists fewer than 85,000 clones, 70% to 90% occurring once. V shed 4 bases, J shed 5 bases, and the junction held 5 bases outside the gene matches. The CDR3 has 13 residues. Germline V gene data show CDR1 as SEHNR and CDR2 as FQNEAQ (reference sequence). The data are from a study of blood T cell repertoires in COVID-19. Study as a whole: Spain, Italy and the United States supplied samples that represented acute and convalescent COVID-19. T cells, B-cell-depleted T cells, or PBMCs provided the cDNA or gDNA that served as material.

The chain combines TRBV7-9 with TRBJ2-7; 7 positions agree with TRBD2. The source of this sequence is a man in his fifties with active COVID-19. The material sequenced was peripheral blood. The CDR3 sequence is CASSSPRGDEQYF. The DNA for the CDR3 is TGTGCCAGCAGCTCACCCCGGGGGGACGAGCAGTACTTC.